The rows below give T cell receptor beta chains drawn from one sample of a study of T cells after yellow fever vaccination. TCRdb itself ran the 5' RACE reads through MiXCR, one entry per CDR3 protein. Of around 230,000 distinct CDR3 sequences listed, about 7% are singletons. Specimen: CD4+ T cells sorted from PBMCs, collected on the day of the yellow fever booster vaccination. The receptors originated from a young man who received the YFV17D yellow fever vaccine. Both conserved end residues are part of each CDR3. Fields, in order: clone size, J gene, D gene, V gene, CDR3 DNA, CDR3 protein. D genes are given only for firm matches. Rows give clone size only sometimes, using once, few, many, or a class for an expanded clone.

abundance: .; j_gene: TRBJ2-5; d_gene: .; v_gene: TRBV9; CDR3nt: TGTGCCAGCAGCGTACGCGGCCTCAGGTACCAAGAGACCCAGTACTTC; CDR3aa: CASSVRGLRYQETQYF
abundance: few; j_gene: TRBJ1-1; d_gene: .; v_gene: TRBV5-5; CDR3nt: TGTGCCAGCAGCTTGGGGTCAATGAACACTGAAGCTTTCTTT; CDR3aa: CASSLGSMNTEAFF
abundance: .; j_gene: TRBJ2-1; d_gene: TRBD2; v_gene: TRBV7-9; CDR3nt: TGTGCCTCTCTAGCGGGAGGGGCAAATGAGCAGTTCTTC; CDR3aa: CASLAGGANEQFF
abundance: many; j_gene: TRBJ1-4; d_gene: TRBD1; v_gene: TRBV29-1; CDR3nt: TGCAGCGTTGAAAGAGGAGACAGGGGTTATGAAAAACTGTTTTTT; CDR3aa: CSVERGDRGYEKLFF
abundance: few; j_gene: TRBJ1-3; d_gene: .; v_gene: TRBV29-1; CDR3nt: TGCAGCGTTGAAGCGGACCGCTCTGGAAACACCATATATTTT; CDR3aa: CSVEADRSGNTIYF
abundance: few; j_gene: TRBJ2-1; d_gene: TRBD1; v_gene: TRBV7-2; CDR3nt: TGTGCCAGCAGGGACAGGGGGAGCTCCTACAATGAGCAGTTCTTC; CDR3aa: CASRDRGSSYNEQFF
abundance: many; j_gene: TRBJ2-1; d_gene: .; v_gene: TRBV3-1; CDR3nt: TGTGCCAGCAGCCATAACGACAATGAGCAGTTCTTC; CDR3aa: CASSHNDNEQFF
abundance: .; j_gene: TRBJ2-7; d_gene: TRBD2; v_gene: TRBV20-1; CDR3nt: TGCAGTGCTCCCCTGAGCGGGGGGCGGTACGAGCAGTACTTC; CDR3aa: CSAPLSGGRYEQYF
abundance: few; j_gene: TRBJ2-2; d_gene: .; v_gene: TRBV9; CDR3nt: TGTGCCAGCAGCACATCGACAGCCCCGGGCACCGGGGAGCTGTTTTTT; CDR3aa: CASSTSTAPGTGELFF
abundance: .; j_gene: TRBJ2-5; d_gene: .; v_gene: TRBV20-1; CDR3nt: TGCAGTGCTATTTTTCAAGAGACCCAGTACTTC; CDR3aa: CSAIFQETQYF
abundance: many; j_gene: TRBJ2-5; d_gene: TRBD2; v_gene: TRBV2; CDR3nt: TGTGCCAGCACCCGGGGGGGGGCGGTCATCGAGACCCAGTACTTC; CDR3aa: CASTRGGAVIETQYF
abundance: few; j_gene: TRBJ2-1; d_gene: .; v_gene: TRBV5-6; CDR3nt: TGTGCCAGCAGGGCAGGACCCCTCCAGTTCTTC; CDR3aa: CASRAGPLQFF
abundance: few; j_gene: TRBJ2-7; d_gene: .; v_gene: TRBV12-3/TRBV12-4; CDR3nt: TGTGCCAGCAGTTCAATACAAGATCCGAGATACGAGCAGTACTTC; CDR3aa: CASSSIQDPRYEQYF
abundance: many; j_gene: TRBJ2-5; d_gene: .; v_gene: TRBV7-6; CDR3nt: TGTGCCAGCAGCTTACGGGGCAGCCTTGTTCAAGAGACCCAGTACTTC; CDR3aa: CASSLRGSLVQETQYF
abundance: .; j_gene: TRBJ2-2; d_gene: TRBD1; v_gene: TRBV27; CDR3nt: TGTGCCAGCAGTTCCCAGGGGGCGCCCGGGGAGCTGTTTTTT; CDR3aa: CASSSQGAPGELFF
abundance: many; j_gene: TRBJ1-2; d_gene: .; v_gene: TRBV29-1; CDR3nt: TGCAGCGTTGGAGGGGTCAGAGACTATGGCTACACCTTC; CDR3aa: CSVGGVRDYGYTF
abundance: .; j_gene: TRBJ2-3; d_gene: TRBD2; v_gene: TRBV12-3/TRBV12-4; CDR3nt: TGTGCCAGCAGGAGGACTAGCGGAGCCACAGATATGCAGTATTTT; CDR3aa: CASRRTSGATDMQYF
abundance: .; j_gene: TRBJ2-3; d_gene: TRBD2; v_gene: TRBV10-2; CDR3nt: TGCGCCAGCAGTGTGGGCGGGAGGAAGGATACGCAGTATTTT; CDR3aa: CASSVGGRKDTQYF
abundance: .; j_gene: TRBJ1-4; d_gene: .; v_gene: TRBV7-9; CDR3nt: TGTGCCAGCAGCTGGAGAGAGGGGGGAGATGAAAAACTGTTTTTT; CDR3aa: CASSWREGGDEKLFF
abundance: few; j_gene: TRBJ2-1; d_gene: TRBD2; v_gene: TRBV6-2/TRBV6-3; CDR3nt: TGTGCCAGCAGTTACGGGAGAGGAGGGACTAGCGGGACCTATGAGCAGTTCTTC; CDR3aa: CASSYGRGGTSGTYEQFF
abundance: few; j_gene: TRBJ2-1; d_gene: TRBD2; v_gene: TRBV7-3; CDR3nt: TGTGCCAGCAGCTTGTCGGCGGGGGGAGCCTACAATGAGCAGTTCTTC; CDR3aa: CASSLSAGGAYNEQFF
abundance: .; j_gene: TRBJ2-1; d_gene: .; v_gene: TRBV18; CDR3nt: TGTGCCAGCTCACAGACGGGAGCGCGGTCCTCCTACAATGAGCAGTTCTTC; CDR3aa: CASSQTGARSSYNEQFF
abundance: many; j_gene: TRBJ2-7; d_gene: .; v_gene: TRBV18; CDR3nt: TGTGCCAGCTCAGGTACCCTATACGAGCAGTACTTC; CDR3aa: CASSGTLYEQYF
abundance: many; j_gene: TRBJ2-5; d_gene: .; v_gene: TRBV9; CDR3nt: TGTGCCAGCAGCGTAGGGTCATTAGCGCCCCAAGAGACCCAGTACTTC; CDR3aa: CASSVGSLAPQETQYF
abundance: .; j_gene: TRBJ2-2; d_gene: .; v_gene: TRBV7-2; CDR3nt: TGTGCCAGCAGCCTACAGAGAATGAACACCGGGGAGCTGTTTTTT; CDR3aa: CASSLQRMNTGELFF
abundance: many; j_gene: TRBJ2-5; d_gene: .; v_gene: TRBV7-2; CDR3nt: TGTGCCAGCAGCGAAGGGGACCTAAGGTCCCAGTACTTC; CDR3aa: CASSEGDLRSQYF
abundance: few; j_gene: TRBJ1-2; d_gene: .; v_gene: TRBV7-9; CDR3nt: TGTGCCAGCAGCTTAGACCGGGGTGGCTACACCTTC; CDR3aa: CASSLDRGGYTF
abundance: .; j_gene: TRBJ2-6; d_gene: TRBD2; v_gene: TRBV5-1; CDR3nt: TGCGCCAGCAGCTTGTCGGTAGCGGGTAGCTCTGGGGCCAACGTCCTGACTTTC; CDR3aa: CASSLSVAGSSGANVLTF
abundance: .; j_gene: TRBJ2-7; d_gene: .; v_gene: TRBV6-1; CDR3nt: TGTGCCAGCAAATTTGACGGCACCTCCTACGAGCAGTACTTC; CDR3aa: CASKFDGTSYEQYF
abundance: .; j_gene: TRBJ1-1; d_gene: .; v_gene: TRBV6-5; CDR3nt: TGTGCCAGCAGAACGGACGGGAGGTACACTGAAGCTTTCTTT; CDR3aa: CASRTDGRYTEAFF
abundance: .; j_gene: TRBJ2-2; d_gene: .; v_gene: TRBV5-1; CDR3nt: TGCGCCAGCAGCTTGGCAGGGGTGGACGGGGAGCTGTTTTTT; CDR3aa: CASSLAGVDGELFF
abundance: many; j_gene: TRBJ2-4; d_gene: TRBD2; v_gene: TRBV7-2; CDR3nt: TGTGCCAGCAGCTTAGCGGGGACGGGAGGAAACATTCAGTACTTC; CDR3aa: CASSLAGTGGNIQYF
abundance: .; j_gene: TRBJ2-2; d_gene: TRBD2; v_gene: TRBV5-1; CDR3nt: TGCGCCAGCAGCTCGGGAGGGCACACCGGGGAGCTGTTTTTT; CDR3aa: CASSSGGHTGELFF
abundance: .; j_gene: TRBJ2-7; d_gene: .; v_gene: TRBV6-5; CDR3nt: TGTGCCAGCAGTTACGGGGCGCCAGCGACCTACGAGCAGTACTTC; CDR3aa: CASSYGAPATYEQYF
abundance: few; j_gene: TRBJ1-2; d_gene: .; v_gene: TRBV21-1; CDR3nt: TGTGCCAGCAGAAACCCTAGAGGGACAGGGGGCGGATGGGGCTACACCTTC; CDR3aa: CASRNPRGTGGGWGYTF
abundance: few; j_gene: TRBJ2-7; d_gene: .; v_gene: TRBV6-2/TRBV6-3; CDR3nt: TGTGCCAGCGGGAGGCCGACGGAGCAGTACTTC; CDR3aa: CASGRPTEQYF
abundance: few; j_gene: TRBJ2-3; d_gene: TRBD2; v_gene: TRBV5-4; CDR3nt: TGTGCCAGCAGCTTGGCTAGCGGGAGCTCAGATACGCAGTATTTT; CDR3aa: CASSLASGSSDTQYF
abundance: .; j_gene: TRBJ1-1; d_gene: .; v_gene: TRBV5-6; CDR3nt: TGTGCCAACAGGACAGTTGAAGCTTTCTTT; CDR3aa: CANRTVEAFF
abundance: many; j_gene: TRBJ1-5; d_gene: TRBD1; v_gene: TRBV28; CDR3nt: TGTGCCAGCAGTTTCCCCAACCGGGACAGATTTCGCACGAATCAGCCCCAGCATTTT; CDR3aa: CASSFPNRDRFRTNQPQHF
abundance: .; j_gene: TRBJ1-4; d_gene: .; v_gene: TRBV5-4; CDR3nt: TGTGCCAGCAGCTTGTCTGCGGGAGAAAAAGAAAAACTGTTTTTT; CDR3aa: CASSLSAGEKEKLFF
abundance: few; j_gene: TRBJ1-1; d_gene: TRBD1; v_gene: TRBV3-1; CDR3nt: TGTGCCAGCAGCCCCCAGACAGGGTTCACTGAAGCTTTCTTT; CDR3aa: CASSPQTGFTEAFF
abundance: .; j_gene: TRBJ2-7; d_gene: .; v_gene: TRBV12-3/TRBV12-4; CDR3nt: TGTGCCAGCGGGCAGGGCGACGAGCAGTACTTC; CDR3aa: CASGQGDEQYF
abundance: .; j_gene: TRBJ2-3; d_gene: .; v_gene: TRBV5-6; CDR3nt: TGTGCCAGCAGCTTGTTGGATGAATCGGCGGGGGATACGCAGTATTTT; CDR3aa: CASSLLDESAGDTQYF
abundance: .; j_gene: TRBJ2-3; d_gene: .; v_gene: TRBV29-1; CDR3nt: TGCACCTCCTGGACTTTTAGCACAGATACGCAGTATTTT; CDR3aa: CTSWTFSTDTQYF
abundance: .; j_gene: TRBJ2-3; d_gene: .; v_gene: TRBV5-1; CDR3nt: TGCGCCAGCAGCTCACAGGACACAGATACGCAGTATTTT; CDR3aa: CASSSQDTDTQYF